One and the same sample provided the 28 T cell receptor beta chains below, sequenced in a study of identifying expanded T cells in peripheral blood. Method: immunoSEQ multiplex PCR; TCRdb's copy keeps in-frame clones and lacks some. The sample contains tens of thousands of clones, around 89% of which appear only once. Sequenced input: blood. These receptors were taken from a person aged 18 to 70 in good health.

The CDR3 spells CASRDSPSYEQYF. The CDR3 nucleotides read TGTGCCAGCCGGGACAGCCCGTCCTACGAGCAGTACTTC. The chain employs TRBV2 and TRBJ2-7, with 7 bases that match TRBD1. V lost 8 bases and J lost 1; bases outside the gene matches: 5. The CDR3 contains 13 residues. Germline assignment: CDR1 SNHLY and CDR2 FYNNEI.

The chain has TRBV11-1 and TRBJ2-1; 10 bases fit TRBD2. The CDR3 loop spans 15 amino acids. The J segment lost 2 bases and the V segment lost 5 bases, leaving 3 bases of the junction unmatched. CDR1 SGHAT and CDR2 FQDESV come from the germline V gene (reference sequence). As DNA, the CDR3 is TGTGCCAGCAGCCTCGGGACTAGCGCCTACAATGAGCAGTTCTTC. This translates into CASSLGTSAYNEQFF.

J is TRBJ2-7 and V is TRBV5-6; D is uncertain. This CDR3 spans 15 amino acids. Trimming stripped 4 bases from V and 0 bases from J, with 14 bases between. The germline CDR1 and CDR2 sequences are SGHDT and YYEEEE. CDR3 sequence (DNA): TGTGCCAGCAGCCCTCTTCTGGGTAGCTCCTACGAGCAGTACTTC. Translating it yields CASSPLLGSSYEQYF.

This clone showed up just a few times. Other DNA sequences from this sample encode an identical CDR3 as well. In nucleotides, the CDR3 is TGTGCCAGCAGTGACACTAGCGGGGGGGCCGATACGCAGTATTTT. Amino acid sequence: CASSDTSGGADTQYF. The chain employs TRBV6-4 and TRBJ2-3, with 13 bases lining up with TRBD2. Germline lookup yields CDR1 MRHNA and CDR2 SNTAGT. With V trimmed by 2 bases and J by 6 bases, 2 bases remained unmatched. CDR3 size: 15 residues.

This chain uses TRBV29-1 with TRBJ2-1; D is unclear. The CDR3 covers 12 residues. The germline V gene has CDR1 SQVTM and CDR2 ANQGSEA. Trimming left V 3 bases short and J 8 bases short, with 11 bases between. The CDR3 sequence is CSVDRGWDEQFF. The CDR3 bases are TGCAGCGTTGATCGCGGTTGGGATGAGCAGTTCTTC.

The chain employs TRBV5-1 and TRBJ2-5; TRBD1 matches at 8 bases. CDR1 SGHRS and CDR2 YFSETQ come from the germline V gene. V dropped 5 bases and J dropped 3; count of bases not matched to a gene: 6. The length of the CDR3 is 14 residues. The CDR3 coding sequence is TGCGCCAGCAGAAGAGGACAGGGAGAAGAGACCCAGTACTTC. Protein product: CASRRGQGEETQYF.

The chain employs TRBV7-3 and TRBJ2-1; D may be TRBD1 or TRBD2 (5 bases each). Germline values: CDR1 SGHTA, CDR2 FQGTGA. Trimming removed 4 bases at V and 5 bases at J, with 12 bases between. The CDR3 has 14 residues. CDR3 sequence (DNA): TGTGCCAGCAGCTATCGGTTGGGGGACAATGAGCAGTTCTTC. Amino acid sequence: CASSYRLGDNEQFF.

This clone was detected once. CDR3 protein: CASSLTGASSYEQYF. CDR3 nucleotide sequence: TGTGCCAGCAGTCTGACAGGGGCCTCCTCCTACGAGCAGTACTTC. The chain carries TRBV28 and TRBJ2-7; 8 nucleotides align to TRBD1. Trimming removed 5 bases from V and 0 bases from J; junction bases left unmatched: 6. The CDR3 is 15 amino acids. From germline, CDR1 is MDHEN and CDR2 SYDVKM.

This clone was seen just once. The chain recombines TRBV4-1 with TRBJ1-1; D is ambiguous. Germline values: CDR1 MGHRA, CDR2 YSYEKL. The CDR3 is made up of 13 amino acids. The V end lost 0 bases, the J end lost 6 bases, and 8 bases lay between the germline ends. The CDR3 is CASSQDGWSEAFF. DNA of the CDR3: TGCGCCAGCAGCCAAGATGGGTGGTCTGAAGCTTTCTTT.

The chain couples TRBV7-9 to TRBJ1-3; D unclear. Trimming pared 5 bases from V and 4 bases from J, leaving 9 bases between. From germline, CDR1 is SEHNR and CDR2 FQNEAQ (reference sequence). The CDR3 length is 13 residues. The CDR3 nucleotides are TGTGCCAGCAGCCTAGACCCGGGAAACACCATATATTTT. Its protein product is CASSLDPGNTIYF. The full variable domain, rest sourced from reference TRBV7-9 and TRBJ1-3, is DTGVSQNPRHKITKRGQNVTFRCDPISEHNRLYWYRQTLGQGPEFLTYFQNEAQLEKSRLLSDRFSAERPKGSFSTLEIQRTEQGDSAMYLCASSLDPGNTIYFGEGSWLTVV.

The chain joins TRBV5-6 to TRBJ2-1; 10 positions agree with TRBD1. CDR1 is SGHDT, CDR2 YYEEEE, per germline. V dropped 4 bases and J dropped 3; count of bases not matched to a gene: 7. CDR3 length: 16 residues. The CDR3 region has the DNA TGTGCCAGCAGCACCATGGGACAGGGGTTCTACAATGAGCAGTTCTTC. This gives the protein CASSTMGQGFYNEQFF.

The chain combines TRBV28 with TRBJ1-6, with D perhaps matching TRBD1 (5 bases). The CDR3 is made up of 15 amino acids. Germline CDR1 reads MDHEN; CDR2 reads SYDVKM. V was shortened by 5 bases and J by 3 bases, with 11 bases between the two germline ends. In DNA form, the CDR3 reads TGTGCCAGCAGTCCCCAAGGGGACTATAATTCACCCCTCCACTTT. Translating gives CASSPQGDYNSPLHF.

The V call is TRBV7-9, the J call TRBJ2-3; no definite D call. The CDR3 contains 13 residues. Germline CDR1 is SEHNR and CDR2 is FQNEAQ (reference sequence). The V and J ends lost 5 bases and 4 bases respectively, with 10 bases between them. In nucleotides, the CDR3 is TGTGCCAGCAGCCTTGCCCTTTCAGATACGCAGTATTTT. The encoded protein is CASSLALSDTQYF.

The sample holds a few counts of this clone. V and J are TRBV14 and TRBJ1-2; unclear D gene. From germline, CDR1 is SGHDN and CDR2 FVKESK. This CDR3 is 10 amino acids long. Deletions cut 2 bases from V and 14 bases from J, with 9 bases between. In DNA, the CDR3 is TGTGCCAGCAGCCAATCCCCGGAAACCTTC. The encoded protein is CASSQSPETF. The entire variable domain, with the rest obtained from reference TRBV14 and TRBJ1-2, is as follows: EAGVTQFPSHSVIEKGQTVTLRCDPISGHDNLYWYRRVMGKEIKFLLHFVKESKQDESGMPNNRFLAERTGGTYSTLKVQPAELEDSGVYFCASSQSPETFGSGTRLTVV.

This rearrangement joins TRBV6-1 to TRBJ2-1; 10 positions agree with TRBD2. CDR1 and CDR2 (germline): MNHNS, SASEGT. J lost 7 bases, V lost 6 bases, and 3 bases had no gene match. The CDR3 covers 13 residues. CDR3 in DNA: TGTGCCAGCAGGCTAGCGGGAGTAAATGAGCAGTTCTTC. This sequence encodes CASRLAGVNEQFF.

V is TRBV27 and J is TRBJ2-1; D not resolved. The V gene's germline CDR1 is MNHEY and CDR2 SMNVEV (reference sequence). The CDR3 sequence is 12 residues long. Trimming removed 0 bases from V and 7 bases from J, with 4 bases in between. The CDR3 nucleotides are TGTGCCAGCAGTTTATCGAGGAATGAGCAGTTCTTC. It encodes CASSLSRNEQFF.

V is TRBV2 and J is TRBJ2-5, with 9 bases matching TRBD2. V shed 0 bases and J 0 bases; nucleotides not matched to a gene: 14. From germline, CDR1 is SNHLY and CDR2 FYNNEI. The CDR3 runs 20 residues. This CDR3 reads CASSEARWASGDLYQETQYF. DNA of the CDR3: TGTGCCAGCAGTGAAGCGCGGTGGGCTAGCGGGGATTTGTACCAAGAGACCCAGTACTTC.

This chain connects TRBV12-5 to TRBJ1-1; 9 bases are a match to TRBD1. The CDR3 is made up of 13 amino acids. With 6 bases clipped from V and 4 bases from J, the junction kept 3 bases outside the gene matches. In germline, CDR1 is LGHNT, CDR2 FRNRAP. The CDR3, as DNA: TGTGCTAGTGGCCAGGACAGGGGCACTGAAGCTTTCTTT. It is translated as CASGQDRGTEAFF.

The genes are TRBV30 and TRBJ2-7; D is perhaps TRBD1 (5 bases). This CDR3 region has 12 residues. Germline lookup yields CDR1 GTSNPN and CDR2 SVGIG (reference sequence). V was cut by 2 bases and J by 4 bases, with 9 bases left in between. The CDR3 coding sequence is TGTGCCTGGAGTACGGACACATACGAGCAGTACTTC. Translating gives CAWSTDTYEQYF.

This clone turned up a few times. The V gene is TRBV29-1, the J gene TRBJ1-2; D not certain. Trimming removed 6 bases at V and 6 bases at J, with 8 bases between. This CDR3 region has 10 residues. The germline V gene has CDR1 SQVTM and CDR2 ANQGSEA. Here the CDR3 DNA reads TGCAGCGTGGAGGAGGATGGCTACACCTTC. Translating gives CSVEEDGYTF.

The V call is TRBV7-3, the J call TRBJ2-3; D is possibly TRBD1 (6 bases). The germline V and J ends were trimmed by 1 base and 0 bases, with 8 bases remaining between them. The V gene's germline CDR1 is SGHTA and CDR2 FQGTGA. The CDR3 sequence is 15 residues long. The CDR3 DNA follows: TGTGCCAGCAGCTTAAGTCAGGGGAGCACAGATACGCAGTATTTT. This gives the protein CASSLSQGSTDTQYF.

This chain joins TRBV2 and TRBJ2-5; D remains unclear. The germline CDR1 and CDR2 sequences are SNHLY and FYNNEI. The CDR3 covers 11 residues. V was trimmed by 8 bases and J by 3 bases, leaving 7 bases between them. The CDR3 bases are TGTGCCAGCGAATTAGAAGAGACCCAGTACTTC. Its protein product is CASELEETQYF.

This clone was recorded once. This chain uses TRBV28 with TRBJ2-7; D is unresolved. Germline assignment: CDR1 MDHEN and CDR2 SYDVKM. Trimming pared 0 bases from V and 5 bases from J, leaving 2 bases between. This CDR3 spans 11 amino acids. The CDR3 loop reads CASSLWDEQYF. The CDR3 coding sequence is TGTGCCAGCAGTTTATGGGACGAGCAGTACTTC.

J is TRBJ2-3 and V is TRBV10-1; 8 bases line up with TRBD1. There are 15 residues in the CDR3. The V and J ends lost 6 bases and 1 base, in that order; junction bases with no gene match: 6. Germline-derived CDR1 and CDR2 are WNHNN and SYGVQD (reference sequence). The CDR3 sequence: CASSETGEGTDTQYF. The CDR3 DNA follows: TGCGCCAGCAGCGAGACAGGGGAAGGCACAGATACGCAGTATTTT.

J is TRBJ2-2 and V is TRBV6-5, with 11 bases identical to TRBD2. V was clipped by 4 bases and J by 4 bases; unmatched bases: 5. The CDR3 consists of 16 residues. Germline V gene sequence: CDR1 MNHEY, CDR2 SVGAGI. The CDR3 is CASSSGLADLTGELFF. Written as DNA, the CDR3 is TGTGCCAGCAGTTCGGGACTAGCGGACCTCACCGGGGAGCTGTTTTTT.

The chain recombines TRBV27 with TRBJ1-4, with a weak D call TRBD1 (5 bases). Germline V gene sequence: CDR1 MNHEY, CDR2 SMNVEV (reference sequence). Trimming pared 6 bases from V and 8 bases from J, leaving 7 bases between. The CDR3 covers 11 residues. CDR3 nucleotides: TGTGCCAGCAGCGAGGGGGAAAAACTGTTTTTT. Translating it yields CASSEGEKLFF.

The rearrangement joins TRBV4-2 to TRBJ2-3; 12 positions agree with TRBD2. The length of the CDR3 is 17 residues. The trim removed 4 bases at V and 3 bases at J, leaving 8 bases unmatched. CDR1 is LGHNA and CDR2 is YNFKEQ in the germline V gene. The DNA of the CDR3 is TGTGCCAGCAGCCCGATGCTAGCGGGGGGGCTGACAGATACGCAGTATTTT. Amino acid sequence: CASSPMLAGGLTDTQYF.

This chain connects TRBV5-1 to TRBJ2-4, with 9 bases lining up with TRBD1. Trimming cost V 0 bases and J 5 bases; bases outside gene matches: 3. Per the germline V gene, CDR1 is SGHRS and CDR2 is YFSETQ. The CDR3 spans 15 residues. CDR3 bases: TGCGCCAGCAGCTTGGGAGGGACAGGGCAAAACATTCAGTACTTC. Translation gives CASSLGGTGQNIQYF.